These 26 T cell receptor beta chains originate from one sample sequenced in a study of monozygotic twins with inflammatory bowel disease. Using the 5' RACE reads, TCRdb records one entry per CDR3 protein without DNA. Its table lists about 380,000 distinct CDR3 sequences. The sequencing sample was made of blood. The receptors come from a human donor with ulcerative colitis or Crohn's disease, or a healthy co-twin of an affected twin (not recorded which).

V is TRBV30 and J is TRBJ2-4; the TCRdb D gene call, TRBD1, has no DNA to confirm it. Germline V gene data show CDR1 as GTSNPN and CDR2 as SVGIG (reference sequence). This CDR3 is built from 17 residues. The CDR3 loop is CAWSVRVGGGAKNIQYF.

The J gene is TRBJ2-7, the V gene TRBV11-2; TCRdb selects TRBD1, and the lack of DNA leaves this call unchecked. Germline V gene data show CDR1 as SGHAT and CDR2 as FQNNGV. CDR3 length equals 18 residues. The CDR3 region is CASTPGSWSFNNPYEQYF.

This chain links TRBV5-1 with TRBJ2-2. The CDR3 length is 14 residues. Looked up from germline, CDR1 is SGHRS and CDR2 is YFSETQ. CDR3 loop: CAGSLAEDTGELFF.

The genes are TRBV5-1 and TRBJ2-5; TCRdb gives TRBD1 as the D gene, but with no DNA this cannot be confirmed. Germline V gene lookup returns CDR1 SGHRS and CDR2 YFSETQ. The CDR3 covers 15 residues. This CDR3 is CASSLLGTGQETQYF.

The chain is built from TRBV20-1 and TRBJ2-1; absent DNA, TCRdb's TRBD1 call cannot be checked. The CDR3 length is 14 residues. The germline gives CDR1 DFQATT, CDR2 SNEGSKA (reference sequence). This chain's CDR3 is CSAVTGAPSDEQFF.

The CDR3 loop reads CASSPQTADEQFF. The genes are TRBV27 and TRBJ2-1; there is no DNA to check the TCRdb D call of TRBD1. The CDR3 extends over 13 amino acids. Germline CDR1 reads MNHEY; CDR2 reads SMNVEV (reference sequence).

The rearrangement joins TRBV9 to TRBJ2-2; TCRdb gives TRBD1 as the D gene, but with no DNA this cannot be confirmed. CDR3 length equals 16 residues. Germline-derived CDR1 and CDR2 are SGDLS and YYNGEE. CDR3 loop: CASSAPAGAATGELFF.

V and J are TRBV7-3 and TRBJ2-3. This CDR3 has 15 amino acids. Germline CDR1 and CDR2: SGHTA and FQGTGA. The CDR3 here is CASSLTRLPTDTQYF.

The rearrangement links TRBV24-1 to TRBJ1-6; TCRdb designates TRBD1, a call that cannot be tested without DNA. CDR3 length: 15 residues. The germline V gene has CDR1 KGHDR and CDR2 SFDVKD. CDR3 residues: CATRHRDRDNSPLHF.

J is TRBJ1-5 and V is TRBV12-3 or TRBV12-4; TCRdb's D gene call, TRBD1, goes unchecked for lack of DNA. CDR3 length: 12 amino acids. CDR3 sequence reads: CASSRGQGPQHF.

The V call is TRBV6-1, the J call TRBJ1-6; TCRdb picks TRBD1, but there is no DNA to check that call. Germline CDR1 is MNHNS and CDR2 is SASEGT. The CDR3 runs 14 residues. The CDR3 loop is CASSDGTGVSPLHF.

The rearrangement joins TRBV19 to TRBJ1-5. The CDR3 runs to 16 residues. CDR1 and CDR2 from the germline V gene are LNHDA and SQIVND (reference sequence). This CDR3 reads CASSSDQTASNQPQHF.

V and J are TRBV4-3 and TRBJ1-6; TCRdb indicates TRBD1, and absent DNA this call remains unverified. Per germline, CDR1 LGHNA and CDR2 YSLEER. The CDR3 has 14 residues. The CDR3 here is CASSQRGVDSPLHF.

The chain uses TRBV5-5 and TRBJ2-2; TCRdb lists TRBD1, though no DNA is available to test this call. Per germline, CDR1 SGHKS and CDR2 YYEKEE (reference sequence). The CDR3 contains 15 residues. The CDR3 here is CASSLDGTRLEELFF.

CDR3 amino acids: CASSQYNGDYGYTF. The chain carries TRBV4-3 and TRBJ1-2. This CDR3 is built from 14 residues. Germline CDR1 is LGHNA and CDR2 is YSLEER.

The J gene is TRBJ1-6, the V gene TRBV5-4; there is no DNA to check the TCRdb D call of TRBD1. CDR3 length: 15 residues. Looked up from germline, CDR1 is SGHNT and CDR2 is YYREEE (reference sequence). CDR3 protein: CASTQQLGAGSPLHF.

The gene calls are TRBV7-9 and TRBJ2-1; TCRdb picks TRBD2, but there is no DNA to check that call. This CDR3 region has 14 residues. Germline CDR1 and CDR2: SEHNR and FQNEAQ (reference sequence). CDR3 in amino acids: CASSLWTSGYEQFF.

The rearrangement joins TRBV20-1 to TRBJ2-2; TCRdb picks TRBD1, but there is no DNA to check that call. CDR3 length: 16 amino acids. CDR1 is DFQATT and CDR2 is SNEGSKA in the germline V gene (reference sequence). The CDR3 loop reads CSARAWDSLNTGELFF.

CDR3 sequence: CSARHLPSPTGELFF. The chain combines TRBV20-1 with TRBJ2-2. The CDR3 extends over 15 amino acids. Germline values: CDR1 DFQATT, CDR2 SNEGSKA (reference sequence).

The CDR3 region is CASRRQVEGTDTQYF. The rearrangement joins TRBV6-2 or TRBV6-3 to TRBJ2-3; TCRdb's D call of TRBD1 is untestable without DNA. This CDR3 region has 15 residues. Germline lookup yields CDR1 MNHEY and CDR2 SVGEGT.

The chain has TRBV5-1 and TRBJ1-5; with no DNA, the TCRdb D assignment of TRBD1 cannot be verified. CDR1 is SGHRS and CDR2 is YFSETQ in the germline V gene. This CDR3 has 17 amino acids. The CDR3 reads CASSLGTGGLSNQPQHF.

The genes are TRBV12-3 or TRBV12-4 and TRBJ1-5; there is no DNA to check the TCRdb D call of TRBD1. The CDR3 extends over 14 amino acids. CDR3 sequence reads: CASGHPYSNQPQHF.

The chain recombines TRBV11-2 with TRBJ2-3; TCRdb calls TRBD2, which cannot be checked without DNA. Germline V gene lookup returns CDR1 SGHAT and CDR2 FQNNGV. The length of the CDR3 is 15 residues. The CDR3 sequence: CASSSGLAGWDTQYF.

The chain has TRBV12-3 or TRBV12-4 and TRBJ2-5; TCRdb proposes TRBD1, but this gene call is untestable without DNA. The CDR3 consists of 13 residues. The CDR3 sequence is CASVGTGVETQYF.

V usage is TRBV7-3 and J usage is TRBJ2-3; no DNA is available, so the TRBD2 call from TCRdb remains unchecked. Germline V gene sequence: CDR1 SGHTA, CDR2 FQGTGA. The CDR3 is 18 amino acids. The CDR3 loop is CASSLTSGGSTSTDTQYF.

The chain has TRBV11-1 and TRBJ2-2; TCRdb returns TRBD2, unconfirmable since there is no DNA. There are 18 residues in the CDR3. Germline CDR1 SGHAT, CDR2 FQDESV (reference sequence). CDR3: CASSSGLAGTANTGELFF.